The 32 T cell receptor beta chains below all came from one sample that was sequenced in a study of blood T cell dynamics during melanoma immunotherapy. Time point here: pre-treatment baseline. The data were produced by immunoSEQ multiplex PCR, yet TCRdb's version contains in-frame clones alone and is incomplete. The sample holds some 13,000 clones, about 90% seen once. Source: effector memory CD8+ T cells from blood, taken from a patient treated with checkpoint blockade. The receptors come from a human donor with melanoma.

V usage is TRBV10-2 and J usage is TRBJ2-1; 8 bases match TRBD1. CDR3 length equals 15 residues. Unmatched junction bases numbered 8, after V lost 6 bases and J lost 4 bases. In germline, CDR1 is WSHSY, CDR2 SAAADI. In nucleotides, the CDR3 is TGCGCCAGCAGCGCGGGGCAGGGGGCGTACAATGAGCAGTTCTTC. This gives the protein CASSAGQGAYNEQFF.

This clone has only one observation. The chain links TRBV6-6 to TRBJ2-7; the match to TRBD2 covers 10 bases. With 6 bases clipped from V and 4 bases from J, the junction kept 9 bases outside the gene matches. Germline CDR1 MNHNY, CDR2 SVGAGI (reference sequence). This CDR3 comprises 15 residues. CDR3 protein: CASSQGLADKYEQYF. The CDR3 bases are TGTGCCAGCAGCCAAGGACTAGCGGATAAATACGAGCAGTACTTC.

This clone was seen a single time. The chain is built from TRBV7-9 and TRBJ2-3; D could derive from TRBD1 or TRBD2 (5 bases each). This CDR3 spans 16 amino acids. CDR1 and CDR2 from the germline V gene are SEHNR and FQNEAQ (reference sequence). Trimming took off 6 bases at V and 3 bases at J, with 19 bases between the two ends. CDR3 region: CASSSGTGVRTDTQYF. CDR3 nucleotides: TGTGCCAGCAGTTCCGGGACGGGCGTTCGGACAGATACGCAGTATTTT.

This clone was picked up a small number of times. The chain links TRBV27 to TRBJ1-5, with a weak D call TRBD1 (6 bases). CDR1 is MNHEY and CDR2 is SMNVEV in the germline V gene (reference sequence). This CDR3 contains 14 residues. Trimming pared 4 bases from V and 6 bases from J, leaving 13 bases between. For the CDR3, the DNA is TGTGCCAGCAGTTCGGGGGGGCGTCTTCAGCCCCAGCATTTT. Translation gives CASSSGGRLQPQHF.

The chain combines TRBV28 with TRBJ2-3, with D possibly TRBD1 on 6 matching bases. There are 15 residues in the CDR3. Trimming removed 4 bases at V and 0 bases at J, with 11 bases between. Germline V gives CDR1 MDHEN, CDR2 SYDVKM. The CDR3 loop reads CASSSGTLSTDTQYF. The CDR3 nucleotides read TGTGCCAGCAGTTCCGGGACACTTAGCACAGATACGCAGTATTTT.

The rearrangement joins TRBV11-2 to TRBJ2-7, with D tentatively TRBD2 (6 bases). CDR1 is SGHAT and CDR2 is FQNNGV in the germline V gene. Trimming shortened V by 1 base and J by 2 bases, and 6 bases separated the two germline ends. The CDR3 contains 13 residues. The CDR3 DNA reads TGTGCCAGCAGCTTAGCGGGAGCCTACGAGCAGTACTTC. Protein product: CASSLAGAYEQYF.

V and J are TRBV7-9 and TRBJ2-7, with D possibly TRBD1 on 6 matching bases. Germline loops: CDR1 SEHNR, CDR2 FQNEAQ (reference sequence). Trimming cost V 4 bases and J 1 base, with 11 bases left between them. The CDR3 length is 14 residues. The CDR3 coding sequence is TGTGCCAGCAGCTCGAACAGGGAGTCCTACGAGCAGTACTTC. This encodes CASSSNRESYEQYF.

This clone has just one count. The chain recombines TRBV7-9 with TRBJ2-7; D might be TRBD1 (6 bases). Trimming cost V 5 bases and J 1 base, with 18 bases left between them. Germline-derived CDR1 and CDR2 are SEHNR and FQNEAQ (reference sequence). CDR3 length: 16 amino acids. CDR3 coding DNA: TGTGCCAGCAGCACCAACAGGGAAGGATCATCCTACGAGCAGTACTTC. It specifies CASSTNREGSSYEQYF.

The V gene is TRBV5-1, the J gene TRBJ2-1; D remains unclear. The germline gives CDR1 SGHRS, CDR2 YFSETQ. The ends were cut back, 7 bases at V and 0 bases at J, with 8 bases in the middle. There are 13 residues in the CDR3. CDR3: CASGESSYNEQFF. In DNA form, the CDR3 reads TGCGCCAGCGGGGAAAGCTCCTACAATGAGCAGTTCTTC.

The chain is built from TRBV19 and TRBJ2-7; D possibly corresponds to TRBD1 (5 bases). V was shortened by 6 bases and J by 6 bases, with 15 bases between the two germline ends. The CDR3 runs 13 residues. CDR1 LNHDA and CDR2 SQIVND come from the germline V gene (reference sequence). CDR3 DNA: TGTGCCAGTAGGTCTGTGGGGCAGCTCGAGCAGTACTTC. Amino acids: CASRSVGQLEQYF.

The chain has TRBV28 and TRBJ2-2; D gene unclear. The V end lost 5 bases, the J end lost 3 bases, and 19 bases lay between the germline ends. The CDR3 is 17 amino acids. CDR1 is MDHEN and CDR2 is SYDVKM in the germline V gene. This CDR3 is CASSTLTSGPDTGELFF. CDR3 bases: TGTGCCAGCAGTACTTTGACCTCCGGTCCAGACACCGGGGAGCTGTTTTTT.

CDR3 bases: TGTGCCAGTAGTATAGCGGGGAGATCGGAAAAACTGTTTTTT. Translated: CASSIAGRSEKLFF. This chain joins TRBV19 and TRBJ1-4; D not resolved. With 1 base removed from V and 8 bases from J, the gap between germline ends came to 11 bases. Germline values: CDR1 LNHDA, CDR2 SQIVND (reference sequence). The CDR3 has 14 residues.

The chain links TRBV6-5 to TRBJ2-1; the D is unclear. The CDR3 consists of 14 residues. Deletions cut 5 bases from V and 9 bases from J, with 17 bases between. Germline CDR1 MNHEY, CDR2 SVGAGI. In nucleotides, the CDR3 is TGTGCCAGCAGTGACCTCTTAATCCTTGGTGAGCAGTTCTTC. Encoded protein: CASSDLLILGEQFF.

This chain links TRBV2 with TRBJ2-5, with a possible D match to TRBD2 (5 bases). The DNA end favors TRBJ2-7, so the J call may be wrong. Germline CDR1 and CDR2: SNHLY and FYNNEI. The CDR3 is 14 amino acids. CDR3 nucleotide sequence: TGTGCCAGCAGTGAAGTGGGGAGACCCTACGAGCAGTACTTC. Its protein product is CASSEVGRPYEQYF.

This chain links TRBV9 with TRBJ1-5, with 7 bases matching TRBD1. The germline CDR1 and CDR2 sequences are SGDLS and YYNGEE. The CDR3 is made up of 14 amino acids. The junction had 5 bases not matched to a gene; V was cut back by 3 bases and J by 5 bases. The CDR3 DNA sequence: TGTGCCAGCAGCGCCGGGGACAGCTATCAGCCCCAGCATTTT. Translating gives CASSAGDSYQPQHF.

J is TRBJ2-1 and V is TRBV19; D assignment may be TRBD1 or TRBD2 (6 bases each). The V gene's germline CDR1 is LNHDA and CDR2 SQIVND (reference sequence). The germline V and J ends were trimmed by 5 bases and 7 bases, with 12 bases remaining between them. The CDR3 spans 13 residues. The CDR3 nucleotides are TGTGCCAGTAGTTCCCAAGGGGGGAATGAGCAGTTCTTC. It encodes CASSSQGGNEQFF.

V and J are TRBV30 and TRBJ2-2; D not resolved. V was cut by 0 bases and J by 6 bases, with 5 bases left in between. This CDR3 region has 12 residues. In germline, CDR1 is GTSNPN, CDR2 SVGIG (reference sequence). CDR3 DNA: TGTGCCTGGAGTGTGGATCCCGGGGAGCTGTTTTTT. Translation gives CAWSVDPGELFF. Full variable domain (outside the CDR3, taken from reference TRBV30 and TRBJ2-2): SQTIHQWPATLVQPVGSPLSLECTVEGTSNPNLYWYRQAAGRGLQLLFYSVGIGQISSEVPQNLSASRPQDRQFILSSKKLLLSDSGFYLCAWSVDPGELFFGEGSRLTVL.

V usage is TRBV7-9 and J usage is TRBJ1-2; D gene ambiguous. The V and J ends lost 1 base and 6 bases respectively, with 6 bases between them. CDR1 and CDR2 (germline): SEHNR, FQNEAQ (reference sequence). The CDR3 runs 12 residues. CDR3 loop: CASSLGEDGYTF. For the CDR3, the DNA is TGTGCCAGCAGCTTAGGAGAGGATGGCTACACCTTC.

This clone was seen a single time. The CDR3 is CASSIGTGPYEQYF. In DNA form, the CDR3 reads TGTGCCAGTAGTATAGGGACAGGGCCCTACGAGCAGTACTTC. This sequence joins TRBV19 and TRBJ2-7; TRBD1 aligns across 8 bases. Germline-derived CDR1 and CDR2 are LNHDA and SQIVND (reference sequence). J was trimmed by 2 bases and V by 1 base; bases with no gene match: 1. The length of the CDR3 is 14 residues.

The chain has TRBV6-5 and TRBJ1-2; possibly TRBD1 for D (5 bases). The germline V and J ends were trimmed by 2 bases and 6 bases, with 10 bases remaining between them. CDR3 size: 13 residues. Germline assignment: CDR1 MNHEY and CDR2 SVGAGI. In nucleotides, the CDR3 is TGTGCCAGCAGTTACCTGGGGGGGGATGGCTACACCTTC. This translates into CASSYLGGDGYTF.

The CDR3 region has the DNA TGTGCCAGCAGTGAAAACGGACAGGACCCGACCTACGAGCAGTACTTC. This encodes CASSENGQDPTYEQYF. J is TRBJ2-7 and V is TRBV6-1; 7 bases are shared with TRBD1. V dropped 2 bases and J dropped 2; count of bases not matched to a gene: 9. Germline V lookup: CDR1 MNHNS, CDR2 SASEGT. The CDR3 is made up of 16 amino acids.

V and J are TRBV27 and TRBJ2-7, with TRBD1 matching over 8 bases. The junction had 4 bases not matched to a gene; V was cut back by 2 bases and J by 1 base. Germline V gene sequence: CDR1 MNHEY, CDR2 SMNVEV (reference sequence). This CDR3 comprises 15 residues. Here the CDR3 DNA reads TGTGCCAGCAGTTTAAGAGACAGGGGATCCTACGAGCAGTACTTC. Residues: CASSLRDRGSYEQYF.

The chain has TRBV27 and TRBJ2-2; D call uncertain. CDR1 is MNHEY, CDR2 SMNVEV, per germline (reference sequence). With 3 bases removed from V and 6 bases from J, the gap between germline ends came to 8 bases. The CDR3 covers 13 residues. CDR3 sequence: CASSFNPPGELFF. For the CDR3, the DNA is TGTGCCAGCAGTTTTAATCCCCCCGGGGAGCTGTTTTTT.

The CDR3 nucleotides are TGTGCCAGCAGTCCGGGACAGGATGGAACTGGGTTAGCAGATACGCAGTATTTT. It codes for CASSPGQDGTGLADTQYF. The chain joins TRBV28 to TRBJ2-3; 8 bases fit TRBD1. Per germline, CDR1 MDHEN and CDR2 SYDVKM. This CDR3 region has 18 residues. V shed 5 bases, J shed 4 bases, and the junction held 17 bases outside the gene matches.

CDR3 amino acids: CASSSGLAGGTGELFF. DNA for the CDR3: TGTGCCAGCAGCTCGGGACTAGCGGGAGGCACCGGGGAGCTGTTTTTT. This chain joins TRBV7-9 and TRBJ2-2; 15 bases line up with TRBD2. Germline-derived CDR1 and CDR2 are SEHNR and FQNEAQ (reference sequence). The CDR3 is 16 residues long. The V segment lost 4 bases and the J segment 4 bases; nucleotides outside the gene matches: 1.

J is TRBJ2-2 and V is TRBV7-3; either TRBD1 or TRBD2 may fit D (5 bases each). CDR1 and CDR2 from the germline V gene are SGHTA and FQGTGA. Trimming took off 7 bases at V and 4 bases at J, with 7 bases between the two ends. This CDR3 comprises 12 residues. The CDR3 bases are TGTGCCAGCATGGGGACCACCGGGGAGCTGTTTTTT. Its protein product is CASMGTTGELFF. The full variable domain, with the rest looked up from reference TRBV7-3 and TRBJ2-2, is GAGVSQTPSNKVTEKGKYVELRCDPISGHTALYWYRQSLGQGPEFLIYFQGTGAADDSGLPNDRFFAVRPEGSVSTLKIQRTERGDSAVYLCASMGTTGELFFGEGSRLTVL.

The J gene is TRBJ2-6, the V gene TRBV5-8; D might be TRBD2 (6 bases). The V gene's germline CDR1 is SGHTS and CDR2 YDEGEE. Trimming removed 4 bases from V and 0 bases from J, with 11 bases in between. The CDR3 totals 16 residues. In DNA form, the CDR3 reads TGTGCCAGCAGCCGGGGGACGCACTCTGGGGCCAACGTCCTGACTTTC. Its translation is CASSRGTHSGANVLTF.

The CDR3 sequence: CASSPTWLDGINYGYTF. The CDR3 coding sequence is TGTGCCAGCAGTCCGACCTGGCTAGACGGCATTAACTATGGCTACACCTTC. The gene calls are TRBV27 and TRBJ1-2; D gene ambiguous. This CDR3 is built from 17 residues. The V gene lost 5 bases and the J gene lost 1 base, with 20 bases spanning the gap. The germline gives CDR1 MNHEY, CDR2 SMNVEV (reference sequence).

The chain couples TRBV28 to TRBJ2-1, with no clear D. CDR3 length: 15 amino acids. The ends were cut back, 3 bases at V and 4 bases at J, with 13 bases in the middle. The germline CDR1 and CDR2 sequences are MDHEN and SYDVKM. The CDR3 sequence is CASSLYNPIYNEQFF. In nucleotides, the CDR3 is TGTGCCAGCAGTTTGTACAACCCAATTTACAATGAGCAGTTCTTC.

V is TRBV10-3 and J is TRBJ2-1, with a possible D match to TRBD2 (6 bases). CDR1 and CDR2 from the germline V gene are ENHRY and SYGVKD. This CDR3 region has 17 residues. V was clipped by 3 bases and J by 0 bases, with 15 bases between them. CDR3 sequence reads: CAISDLTGGDSYNEQFF. DNA of the CDR3: TGTGCCATCAGTGATCTAACTGGAGGGGACTCCTACAATGAGCAGTTCTTC.

The chain employs TRBV19 and TRBJ2-7, with D possibly being TRBD1 (6 bases). Germline-derived CDR1 and CDR2 are LNHDA and SQIVND (reference sequence). This CDR3 comprises 12 residues. Between the trimmed V and J ends, which lost 9 bases and 2 bases, there was a span of 11 bases. The CDR3 coding sequence is TGTGCCAGCAAGGGGGTAGCCTACGAGCAGTACTTC. This sequence encodes CASKGVAYEQYF.

The chain uses TRBV10-3 and TRBJ1-5; 9 nucleotides line up with TRBD1. Germline CDR1 and CDR2: ENHRY and SYGVKD. V was clipped by 2 bases and J by 5 bases; unmatched bases: 1. CDR3 size: 14 residues. This CDR3 is CAISERTGDQPQHF. CDR3 sequence (DNA): TGTGCCATCAGTGAGCGGACAGGGGATCAGCCCCAGCATTTT.